The clone carrying this TCR beta chain has a count of ten or more. These data are taken from a study of neurological immune-mediated disorders. TCRdb ran MiXCR on the 5' RACE reads and lists one entry per CDR3 protein. The sample contains 55,000 to 70,000 distinct CDR3 sequences, roughly 5.6% of which appear only once. CDR1 DFQATT and CDR2 SNEGSKA come from the germline V gene (reference sequence). The V and J ends lost 3 bases and 8 bases respectively, with 16 bases between them. The CDR3 loop spans 13 amino acids. This TCR was recovered from a human donor with multiple sclerosis. The donor label of this sample is uncertain. The chain couples TRBV20-1 to TRBJ1-2; the D gene is possibly TRBD1 (5 bases). The sequenced sample consisted of PBMCs. The CDR3 DNA reads as TGCAGTGCTAGGGGGAGTGGGGGGAGGGGCTACACCTTC. Translation gives CSARGSGGRGYTF.